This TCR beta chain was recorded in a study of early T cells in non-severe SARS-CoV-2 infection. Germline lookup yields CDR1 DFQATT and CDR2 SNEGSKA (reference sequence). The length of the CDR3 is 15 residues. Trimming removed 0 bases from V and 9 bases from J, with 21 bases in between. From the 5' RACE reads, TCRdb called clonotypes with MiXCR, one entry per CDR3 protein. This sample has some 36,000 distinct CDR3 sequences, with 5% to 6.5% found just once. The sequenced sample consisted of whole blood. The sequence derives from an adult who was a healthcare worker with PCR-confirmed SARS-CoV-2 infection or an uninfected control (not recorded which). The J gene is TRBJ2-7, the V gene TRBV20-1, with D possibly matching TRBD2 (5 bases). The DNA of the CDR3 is TGCAGTGCTAGAGATGAGCGGACTCCTCTTTTATCGCAGTACTTC. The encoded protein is CSARDERTPLLSQYF.